This T cell receptor beta chain was captured in a study of T cell repertoires in aging, cancer and after chemotherapy (dated 2019 in TCRdb). Regarding the study in general: Donors spanned six age groups from 30 or younger to 70 or older, with at least three individuals per group. In the solid tumor group, paired pre- and post-chemotherapy samples were obtained from brain tumor (glioblastoma) patients receiving temozolomide-based therapy. The full dataset contained roughly 8.8 million TCR reads. The study profiled peripheral blood TCR beta repertoires from healthy donors and cancer patients to examine immunoaging and T cell reconstitution after chemotherapy. Alongside 95 healthy donors serving as a reference group, the cohort included 200 to 250 cancer patients, of whom more than 90 had hematological cancers and about 130 had solid cancers. Broad study findings and their caveats: Compared with age-matched healthy donors, untreated patients with either hematological or solid cancers had significantly lower TCR diversity in the blood along with higher clonality. Median generation probability increased over the chemotherapy interval in both cancer cohorts, suggesting repertoire reconstitution through rebound thymic output. In healthy donors, the decline in TCR diversity with age was mainly explained by loss of richness, whereas in cancer patients loss of evenness was also found to contribute. The authors noted that the repertoire data do not allow conclusions about immunological memory after chemotherapy.

Reading from cysteine to phenylalanine, the CDR3 counts 14 amino acids. Just the 42-base CDR3 DNA is kept, in frame starting at base 1. Trimming at the junction amounts to 2 bases on V and 5 bases on J, and the germline ends lie 10 bases apart. About this clonotype: This clone's antigen is unknown. The record has no base qualities; no much larger clone is one base away.

TCR beta rearrangements were amplified from genomic DNA isolated from peripheral blood, not from sorted cells or RNA. Rearranged TRB sequences spanning V, D and J segments were amplified by multiplex touch-down PCR using a mixed TRB-A/B primer pool. Illumina adapters and sample indices were attached to the amplicons through two consecutive PCR reactions run with Phusion HS II polymerase. Amplicons were gel-purified using the NucleoSpin Gel and PCR Clean-up kit and were subsequently checked with Qubit and an Agilent 2100 Bioanalyzer. Sequencing of the libraries was done on an Illumina MiSeq with paired-end, single-indexed 600-cycle runs. The source study handled its data this way. TRB sequences were processed with MiXCR versions 2.12 and 3.0.5. Each unique CDR3 nucleotide sequence counted as one clone, and only productive sequences with at least two reads were retained. The repertoire metrics were Shannon diversity, evenness, clonality (defined as one minus evenness), and alpha-parameterized diversity profiles covering alpha 0 to 5. Generation probabilities of clones in paired pre- and post-chemotherapy samples were computed with the IGoR algorithm. TCRdb reanalyzed the raw reads on its own, using fastp at Q25 for trimming and MiXCR for clone calling, and kept in-frame beta chains. Merged by CDR3 protein, the rows form single entries marked with the most common genes and DNA. The V and J calls were determined by TCRdb, not by the authors. The sample table contains around 3,600 distinct CDR3 sequences; only one count was recorded for approximately 30% of them. Around 22% of the sample goes to the ten largest clones.

The sequence joins TRBV12-3 or TRBV12-4 to TRBJ1-5, and TRBD1 may be the D gene, going by 5 matching bases. This TCR was sampled from a human donor with a solid tumor. Sequencing input: blood. The CDR3 loop reads CASSLSGRDQPQHF. The nucleotides read TGTGCCAGCAGTTTATCGGGACGAGATCAGCCCCAGCATTTT.